This T cell receptor beta chain appears in the sequencing data of a study of T-cell memory formation after mild COVID-19. Study details: Largely, TCR clusters stayed within a single donor.

Study-wide findings and caveats: Some clones that responded turned up in pre-infection memory, which suggests that cross-reactive memory joined in. Day 15 to 85 contracting clones showed balanced CD4/CD8; later expanders leaned CD4+.

Each CDR3 protein is one row after TCRdb ran MiXCR on the 5' RACE reads. The sample lists under 600,000 distinct CDR3 sequences, less than 25% occurring once. Germline CDR1 and CDR2: SGHVS and FNYEAQ. This CDR3 is 15 amino acids long. The V and J ends lost 1 base and 3 bases respectively, with 13 bases between them. As concerns this clonotype: The antigen is undetermined.

V and J are TRBV7-6 and TRBJ2-7; a possible D gene is TRBD2 (6 bases). The sequence was obtained from an adult woman who had mild COVID-19 (a few samples of this study predate the infection). Cell type and time point are not known. Input material: PBMCs or a T cell subset sorted from them (not recorded which). CDR3 DNA sequence: TGTGCCAGCAGCTTAGTGGCCGGACTACTCTACGAGCAGTACTTC. This codes for CASSLVAGLLYEQYF.